This TCR beta chain was retrieved from a study of T cell responses to AZD1222 COVID-19 vaccine. Trimming stripped 0 bases from V and 0 bases from J, with 10 bases between. The CDR3 consists of 16 residues. The germline CDR1 and CDR2 sequences are SGDLS and YYNGEE. Assay: immunoSEQ multiplex PCR; the TCRdb copy retains only in-frame clones and omits some. The sample includes under 60,000 clones, around 89% of them seen just once. The input for sequencing was peripheral blood, taken 28 days after the second AZD1222 dose. The receptor's source is an adult who received the AZD1222 COVID-19 vaccine. This rearrangement joins TRBV9 to TRBJ1-3, with D hard to call. CDR3 coding DNA: TGTGCCAGCAGCGTAGGACGTTCTAACTCTGGAAACACCATATATTTT. Translated: CASSVGRSNSGNTIYF.